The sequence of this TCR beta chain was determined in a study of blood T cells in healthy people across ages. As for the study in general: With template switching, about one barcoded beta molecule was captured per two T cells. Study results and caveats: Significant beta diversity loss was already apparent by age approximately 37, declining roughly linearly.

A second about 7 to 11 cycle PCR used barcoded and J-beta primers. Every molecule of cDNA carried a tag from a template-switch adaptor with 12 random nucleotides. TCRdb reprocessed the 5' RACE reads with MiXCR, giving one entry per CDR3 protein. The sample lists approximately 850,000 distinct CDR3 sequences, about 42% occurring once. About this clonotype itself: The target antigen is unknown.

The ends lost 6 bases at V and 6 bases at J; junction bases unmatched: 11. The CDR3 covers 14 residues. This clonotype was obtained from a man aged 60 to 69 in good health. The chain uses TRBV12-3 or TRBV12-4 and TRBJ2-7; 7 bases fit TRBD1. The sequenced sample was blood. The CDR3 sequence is CASRRRGPGGEQYF. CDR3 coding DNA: TGTGCCAGCAGAAGAAGAGGGCCAGGGGGCGAGCAGTACTTC.